The 27 T cell receptor beta chains below were found in one sample sequenced in a study of a mutant IDH1 vaccine in newly diagnosed glioma. Described time point: baseline, week 1 (first vaccination visit). Treatment noted: pre-vaccination baseline after standard-of-care therapy. The protocol was immunoSEQ multiplex PCR, while the TCRdb copy is restricted to in-frame clones and leaves out a portion. This sample yields more than 50,000 clones, of which roughly 85% are seen a single time; around 3% belongs to the top ten. The sample in question was PBMCs, obtained from a glioma patient treated with radiotherapy, temozolomide or both. These receptor sequences come from a young man with glioma.

The rearrangement uses TRBV15 and TRBJ2-7; TRBD2 is a possible D gene (6 bases). CDR1 LNHNV and CDR2 YYDKDF come from the germline V gene (reference sequence). V was shortened by 3 bases and J by 5 bases, with 11 bases between the two germline ends. The CDR3 covers 13 residues. CDR3 sequence: CATSRGGVDEQYF. The CDR3 nucleotides are TGTGCCACCAGCAGGGGGGGAGTTGACGAGCAGTACTTC.

This rearrangement joins TRBV28 to TRBJ1-3; a weak D match, TRBD1 (5 bases). Germline values: CDR1 MDHEN, CDR2 SYDVKM. The CDR3 is made up of 16 amino acids. Trimming left V 2 bases short and J 2 bases short, with 13 bases between. The CDR3 nucleotides are TGTGCCAGCAGTTTAGGGGGGTCTCCACCTGGAAACACCATATATTTT. Its protein product is CASSLGGSPPGNTIYF.

The gene calls are TRBV6-1 and TRBJ2-2, with TRBD1 matching over 9 bases. The V gene's germline CDR1 is MNHNS and CDR2 SASEGT. This CDR3 spans 15 amino acids. J lost 6 bases, V lost 6 bases, and 8 bases had no gene match. The DNA for the CDR3 is TGTGCCAGCAGCGGGACAGGGTACTTTTCCGGGGAGCTGTTTTTT. This gives the protein CASSGTGYFSGELFF.

V usage is TRBV4-2 and J usage is TRBJ2-1; possibly TRBD1 for D (5 bases). There are 17 residues in the CDR3. Trimming cost V 4 bases and J 5 bases, with 21 bases left between them. Germline V gene sequence: CDR1 LGHNA, CDR2 YNFKEQ. Written as DNA, the CDR3 is TGTGCCAGCAGCCGCGATGTTAGCAGGGTATGGAACAATGAGCAGTTCTTC. Its translation: CASSRDVSRVWNNEQFF.

The count of this clone is one. One base away lies a much larger clone, so this may be a sequencing read error. The chain uses TRBV7-2 and TRBJ2-7, with D uncertain. The CDR3 extends over 12 amino acids. The germline gives CDR1 SGHTA, CDR2 FQGNSA. Here the CDR3 DNA reads TGTGCCAGCAGCTTAGCGGTTTACGGGCAGTACTTC. It is translated as CASSLAVYGQYF.

The V and J genes are TRBV19 and TRBJ2-7, with D tentatively TRBD1 or TRBD2 (5 bases each). Germline V lookup: CDR1 LNHDA, CDR2 SQIVND (reference sequence). Trimming removed 0 bases at V and 12 bases at J, with 9 bases between. This CDR3 has 11 amino acids. The CDR3 loop is CASSIDREWYF. DNA of the CDR3: TGTGCCAGTAGTATAGACAGGGAGTGGTACTTC.

V usage is TRBV2 and J usage is TRBJ2-7; no reliable D call. The V gene's germline CDR1 is SNHLY and CDR2 FYNNEI. Trimming stripped 1 base from V and 6 bases from J, with 13 bases between. The CDR3 totals 14 residues. CDR3 amino acids: CASSEVEERAEQYF. For the CDR3, the DNA is TGTGCCAGCAGTGAAGTAGAGGAAAGAGCCGAGCAGTACTTC.

The genes are TRBV7-9 and TRBJ1-2; D might be TRBD1 (5 bases). The germline V and J ends were trimmed by 4 bases and 7 bases, with 19 bases remaining between them. Looked up from germline, CDR1 is SEHNR and CDR2 is FQNEAQ (reference sequence). The CDR3 is 15 amino acids. CDR3 DNA sequence: TGTGCCAGCAGCTCGGGACGGAAGAAATGGGGTGGCTACACCTTC. Protein sequence: CASSSGRKKWGGYTF.

The chain employs TRBV15 and TRBJ2-1; TRBD2 matches 10 bases. Germline V gene lookup returns CDR1 LNHNV and CDR2 YYDKDF (reference sequence). The CDR3 extends over 22 amino acids. Losses at the gene ends were 1 base for V and 0 bases for J; bases not matched to a gene: 18. CDR3: CATSRGALAGARYSSSYNEQFF. The CDR3 nucleotides read TGTGCCACCAGCAGAGGCGCTCTAGCGGGGGCCCGTTACTCGAGCTCCTACAATGAGCAGTTCTTC.

Note on this clone: One junction end does not reproduce the germline sequence, and a read error may be involved. This chain joins TRBV5-4 and TRBJ2-7; 8 nucleotides agree with TRBD1. The CDR3 length is 15 residues. Germline CDR1 reads SGHNT; CDR2 reads YYREEE (reference sequence). CDR3 amino acids: CASSSVDRATYEQYF. The CDR3 DNA reads as TGTGCAAGCAGCTCAGTGGACAGGGCCACCTACGAGCAGTACTTC.

This sequence joins TRBV4-1 and TRBJ1-4, with unresolved D. Trimming took off 4 bases at V and 2 bases at J, with 8 bases between the two ends. Per the germline V gene, CDR1 is MGHRA and CDR2 is YSYEKL. The CDR3 has 14 residues. This CDR3 reads CASSPWATNEKLFF. CDR3 coding DNA: TGCGCCAGCAGCCCGTGGGCCACTAATGAAAAACTGTTTTTT.

The rearrangement links TRBV6-5 to TRBJ2-3; the D gene is possibly TRBD1 (6 bases). V lost 5 bases to trimming and J lost 2 bases, with 14 bases between them. This CDR3 has 15 amino acids. Germline V gene data show CDR1 as MNHEY and CDR2 as SVGAGI. This CDR3 reads CASSHHGDNTDTQYF. CDR3 bases: TGTGCCAGCAGTCACCATGGGGACAACACAGATACGCAGTATTTT.

The chain carries TRBV18 and TRBJ1-1; D perhaps matches TRBD1 (5 bases). The V gene's germline CDR1 is KGHSH and CDR2 LQKENI. CDR3 length: 16 residues. V was clipped by 5 bases and J by 1 base, with 17 bases between them. CDR3 nucleotides: TGTGCCAGCTCAGGTGGGACCTCTGGGGGGAACACTGAAGCTTTCTTT. Translating it yields CASSGGTSGGNTEAFF.

The chain is built from TRBV19 and TRBJ2-7; 11 bases fit TRBD2. This CDR3 spans 16 amino acids. CDR1 and CDR2 (germline): LNHDA, SQIVND (reference sequence). V lost 3 bases and J lost 5; bases outside the gene matches: 9. The CDR3 here is CASSISSGGTLDEQYF. The CDR3 bases are TGTGCCAGTAGTATTTCTAGCGGGGGGACCTTGGACGAGCAGTACTTC.

The DNA of the CDR3 is TGTGCCAGCAGCATAAATGCTGGGGAAGCTTTCTTT. Protein: CASSINAGEAFF. The gene calls are TRBV5-6 and TRBJ1-1; D unclear. V gave up 4 bases and J gave up 8 bases, with 12 bases separating them. Germline CDR1 SGHDT, CDR2 YYEEEE. The CDR3 runs to 12 residues.

This clone has only a few counts. The rearrangement uses TRBV6-5 and TRBJ1-1; D is possibly TRBD1 (5 bases). Deletions cut 7 bases from V and 2 bases from J, with 17 bases between. The V gene's germline CDR1 is MNHEY and CDR2 SVGAGI. CDR3 length: 15 amino acids. CDR3 nucleotide sequence: TGTGCCAGCACCACGGGACCCCCGGGAAACACTGAAGCTTTCTTT. This gives the protein CASTTGPPGNTEAFF.

DNA of the CDR3: TGCGCCAGCAGTGAGATGGGGGACTCCTACAATGAGCAGTTCTTC. It specifies CASSEMGDSYNEQFF. This chain uses TRBV10-1 with TRBJ2-1; D possibly matches TRBD1 or TRBD2 (5 bases each). V shed 2 bases and J shed 0 bases, with 8 bases lying between them. The CDR3 is made up of 15 amino acids. Germline V CDR1 and CDR2: WNHNN, SYGVQD (reference sequence).

The rearrangement links TRBV6-5 to TRBJ1-3; the D gene is possibly TRBD1 (6 bases). Trimming pared 0 bases from V and 4 bases from J, leaving 10 bases between. Per the germline V gene, CDR1 is MNHEY and CDR2 is SVGAGI. This CDR3 comprises 15 residues. The CDR3 sequence is CASSYSGGQGNTIYF. In DNA form, the CDR3 reads TGTGCCAGCAGTTACTCGGGGGGGCAGGGAAACACCATATATTTT.

This chain joins TRBV13 and TRBJ1-1, with D hard to call. The CDR3 has 13 amino acids. Germline V gives CDR1 PRHDT, CDR2 FYEKMQ (reference sequence). The germline V and J ends were trimmed by 0 bases and 6 bases, with 8 bases remaining between them. CDR3 region: CASSLGGSAEAFF. The CDR3 region has the DNA TGTGCCAGCAGCTTAGGCGGGTCTGCTGAAGCTTTCTTT.

This clone was counted only a few times. V gene TRBV25-1 combines with J gene TRBJ1-1; tentatively, D is TRBD1 (6 bases). Trimming left V 6 bases short and J 4 bases short, with 12 bases between. Germline CDR1 is MGHDK and CDR2 is SYGVNS. The length of the CDR3 is 13 residues. CDR3 residues: CASSDRWGTEAFF. CDR3 sequence (DNA): TGTGCCAGCAGCGACAGGTGGGGCACTGAAGCTTTCTTT.

V gene TRBV5-1 combines with J gene TRBJ2-1, with D perhaps TRBD2 (6 bases). The CDR3 runs 14 residues. The germline V gene encodes CDR1 SGHRS and CDR2 YFSETQ. V lost 2 bases to trimming and J lost 1 base, with 7 bases between them. The CDR3 bases are TGCGCCAGCAGCTTAGCGGGTTCCTACAATGAGCAGTTCTTC. This encodes CASSLAGSYNEQFF.

Only one count was recorded for this clone. J is TRBJ1-2 and V is TRBV5-1, with 8 bases matching TRBD1. The CDR3 is 15 residues long. With 0 bases clipped from V and 3 bases from J, the junction kept 4 bases outside the gene matches. CDR1 and CDR2 (germline): SGHRS, YFSETQ. The CDR3 protein is CASSLANRGDYGYTF. DNA of the CDR3: TGCGCCAGCAGCTTGGCCAACAGGGGGGACTATGGCTACACCTTC.

The chain has TRBV2 and TRBJ2-5; D ambiguous. The CDR3 contains 15 residues. From germline, CDR1 is SNHLY and CDR2 FYNNEI. V lost 7 bases and J lost 10, with 25 bases in between. The CDR3 region has the DNA TGTGCCAGCAAACTGAATCACCGTGCTTACAGAGGCCAGTACTTC. Amino acids: CASKLNHRAYRGQYF.

The V call is TRBV18, the J call TRBJ1-1, with D possibly being TRBD1 (5 bases). Germline-derived CDR1 and CDR2 are KGHSH and LQKENI. With 5 bases removed from V and 0 bases from J, the gap between germline ends came to 7 bases. CDR3 length: 13 amino acids. The chain's CDR3 is CASSDSMNTEAFF. As DNA, the CDR3 is TGTGCCAGCTCAGACAGCATGAACACTGAAGCTTTCTTT.

This chain joins TRBV5-1 and TRBJ1-3; D unresolved. Germline V lookup: CDR1 SGHRS, CDR2 YFSETQ. The CDR3 sequence is 16 residues long. V shed 0 bases and J shed 0 bases, with 10 bases lying between them. The CDR3 nucleotides are TGCGCCAGCAGCTTGGAATTCGGAAGCTCTGGAAACACCATATATTTT. Translating it yields CASSLEFGSSGNTIYF. The full variable domain, in which reference TRBV5-1 and TRBJ1-3 provide the parts outside the CDR3, is KAGVTQTPRYLIKTRGQQVTLSCSPISGHRSVSWYQQTPGQGLQFLFEYFSETQRNKGNFPGRFSGRQFSNSRSEMNVSTLELGDSALYLCASSLEFGSSGNTIYFGEGSWLTVV.

As DNA, the CDR3 is TGTGCCAGCTTCGATGGACAGTCCCCTTACGAGCAGTACTTC. This translates into CASFDGQSPYEQYF. The chain joins TRBV6-5 to TRBJ2-7; the D gene is possibly TRBD1 (6 bases). Germline values: CDR1 MNHEY, CDR2 SVGAGI. V dropped 8 bases and J dropped 4 bases, with 18 bases sitting between them. There are 14 residues in the CDR3.

The V call is TRBV16, the J call TRBJ2-3; possible D gene TRBD1, 5 bases. This CDR3 is built from 14 residues. Germline assignment: CDR1 KGHSY and CDR2 FQNENV. V was shortened by 4 bases and J by 2 bases, with 10 bases between the two germline ends. CDR3 protein: CASSRDSTTDTQYF. CDR3 nucleotide sequence: TGTGCCAGCAGCCGTGACAGCACCACAGATACGCAGTATTTT. The full variable domain, rest sourced from reference TRBV16 and TRBJ2-3, is GEEVAQTPKHLVRGEGQKAKLYCAPIKGHSYVFWYQQVLKNEFKFLISFQNENVFDETGMPKERFSAKCLPNSPCSLEIQATKLEDSAVYFCASSRDSTTDTQYFGPGTRLTVL.